The 3 T cell receptor beta chains below come from one sample, sequenced in a study of CXCR3-negative and CXCR3-positive naive CD8 T cells. The study, taken as a whole, reports: Naive cells with CXCR3 showed TRB CDR3s that were more hydrophobic than those in CXCR3-negative naive cells.

Which antigens these TCRs recognize remains unknown. The authors prepared UMI-labeled TRB cDNA libraries by 5' RACE. TCRdb reprocessed the 5' RACE reads and reports one entry per CDR3 protein, with no DNA. The record lists around 65,000 distinct CDR3 sequences, of which the ten most abundant hold about 0.7%. The sequencing sample was made of naive CXCR3+ CD8+ T cells from blood. Subset: CD45RO-CCR7+CD27+CD95- naive CD8+ T cells expressing CXCR3 (TNR3+). The receptor set was obtained from a human donor in good health. Some clones in this sample may be carry-over from other donors' samples.

The V and J genes are TRBV28 and TRBJ2-5; TCRdb gives TRBD1 as the D gene, but with no DNA this cannot be confirmed. The germline V gene encodes CDR1 MDHEN and CDR2 SYDVKM. The CDR3 runs 15 residues. CDR3 sequence: CASRPGHRTQETQYF.

This rearrangement joins TRBV9 to TRBJ2-5; TCRdb designates TRBD1, a call that cannot be tested without DNA. Germline CDR1 SGDLS, CDR2 YYNGEE. The CDR3 has 18 residues. This CDR3 reads CASSHGIGQGHPQETQYF.

CDR3 in amino acids: CSALGLSSYEQYF. The chain is built from TRBV29-1 and TRBJ2-7; TCRdb indicates TRBD2, and absent DNA this call remains unverified. Per germline, CDR1 SQVTM and CDR2 ANQGSEA. The CDR3 totals 13 residues.